The clone carrying this TCR beta chain has just a few counts. Its cognate antigen is unknown. The CDR3 length is 14 residues. Trimming shortened V by 1 base and J by 5 bases, and 11 bases separated the two germline ends. Germline loops: CDR1 LNHNV, CDR2 YYDKDF (reference sequence). MiXCR was run by TCRdb on the 5' RACE reads, yielding one entry per CDR3 protein. The table shows fewer than 400,000 distinct CDR3 sequences, with 10% to 15% occurring only once. This specimen comes from a study of T-cell memory formation after mild COVID-19. Study background: TCR clusters showed largely donor specificity. Broader study findings: Of the contracting clones, CD4+ ones lay mainly in CM and EM, and CD8+ ones in EMRA. In second-wave clones peaking day 37, SARS-CoV-2 specificity remained unconfirmed.

This sequence joins TRBV15 and TRBJ2-5; D is uncertain. The sample consisted of PBMCs or a T cell subset sorted from them (not recorded which). This TCR came from a man aged 18 to 35 who had mild COVID-19 (a few samples of this study predate the infection). Cell type and time point are not known. The CDR3 here is CATSRGAVGETQYF. In DNA, the CDR3 is TGTGCCACCAGCAGAGGGGCGGTTGGGGAGACCCAGTACTTC. Together with reference TRBV15 and TRBJ2-5, the CDR3 gives the full variable domain: DAMVIQNPRYQVTQFGKPVTLSCSQTLNHNVMYWYQQKSSQAPKLLFHYYDKDFNNEADTPDNFQSRRPNTSFCFLDIRSPGLGDTAMYLCATSRGAVGETQYFGPGTRLLVL.